The present entry profiles one T cell receptor beta chain with its context. One end of the junction does not line up with germline, which may come from a read error. Profiled with immunoSEQ multiplex PCR; TCRdb holds only in-frame clones, not every one. The sample yields roughly 30,000 clones, around 87% seen once. The data stem from a study of blood T cell repertoires in COVID-19. Whole-study context: Spain, Italy and the United States supplied samples that represented acute and convalescent COVID-19.

The germline gives CDR1 LNHNV, CDR2 YYDKDF (reference sequence). The CDR3 is made up of 13 amino acids. This sequence originates from a human donor in a cohort sampled during active COVID-19. The donor label of this sample is uncertain. The source material was peripheral blood. This chain connects TRBV15 to TRBJ2-5; weak D call: TRBD2 (6 bases). The CDR3 nucleotides are TGTGCCACCGGCAGGGAGGTGGACGAGACCCAGTACTTC. Translated: CATGREVDETQYF.